This T cell receptor (beta chain) comes out of a study of blood T cell repertoires in COVID-19. Study context: Donors in the United States, Italy and Spain gave samples during acute or convalescent COVID-19. In each case, the material was cDNA or gDNA derived from T cells, B-cell-depleted T cells, or PBMCs.

This CDR3 region has 17 residues. V lost 5 bases, J lost 5 bases, and 13 bases stayed unmatched. The V gene's germline CDR1 is LNHDA and CDR2 SQIVND (reference sequence). Assay used: immunoSEQ multiplex PCR; TCRdb lists only in-frame clones, some missing. Counted here are 220,000 or so clones, more than 85% occurring once; the ten biggest clones make up roughly a tenth. This clone came up once. J is TRBJ1-5 and V is TRBV19, with TRBD1 identical over 9 bases. The TCR comes from a woman between 45 and 60 years old with COVID-19, enrolled during active disease. The sample consisted of peripheral blood. CDR3 DNA: TGTGCCAGTAGTGGACGACCGGGACAGGGTTTCCATCAGCCCCAGCATTTT. Protein: CASSGRPGQGFHQPQHF.